Shown below are 7 T cell receptor beta chains from a single sample sequenced in a study of cytomegalovirus exposure and HLA in healthy donors. The PCR had 60 Vbeta and 13 Jbeta primers. Profiled with immunoSEQ multiplex PCR; TCRdb holds only in-frame clones, not every one. The table has about 100,000 clones, roughly 73% seen once. Sequenced input: PBMCs. The receptors were gathered from a middle-aged man in good health and CMV-seronegative.

The rearrangement uses TRBV2 and TRBJ1-1; tentative D call: TRBD1 (6 bases). The germline CDR1 and CDR2 sequences are SNHLY and FYNNEI. The CDR3 has 14 amino acids. Trimming pared 2 bases from V and 2 bases from J, leaving 9 bases between. Here the CDR3 DNA reads TGTGCCAGCAGTGAAACAGGGCTTAACACTGAAGCTTTCTTT. Protein product: CASSETGLNTEAFF.

This clone turned up a few times. Other DNA sequences in this sample translate to the same CDR3. The J gene is TRBJ1-1, the V gene TRBV7-2; D may be TRBD1 (6 bases). The germline gives CDR1 SGHTA, CDR2 FQGNSA. The CDR3 sequence is 15 residues long. V was pared by 5 bases and J by 0 bases, with 13 bases between. The CDR3 region has the DNA TGTGCCAGCAGCCTGACAGGCGTCATGAACACTGAAGCTTTCTTT. As protein: CASSLTGVMNTEAFF.

A remark on this clone: Germline and junction disagree at one end, which may indicate a read error. V and J are TRBV19 and TRBJ2-6; tentative D call: TRBD1 (5 bases). CDR1 is LNHDA and CDR2 is SQIVND in the germline V gene (reference sequence). The CDR3 contains 17 residues. CDR3 sequence reads: CASSDRPRDSWANVLTF. DNA for the CDR3: TGTGCCAGTAGCGACAGACCACGAGACTCTTGGGCCAACGTCCTGACTTTC.

This chain uses TRBV7-2 with TRBJ1-6; a possible D gene is TRBD1 (5 bases). The ends were cut back, 3 bases at V and 7 bases at J, with 13 bases in the middle. CDR1 and CDR2 from the germline V gene are SGHTA and FQGNSA. The CDR3 has 15 amino acids. The CDR3 DNA reads TGTGCCAGCAGCTTGGGCTTGGGGGGGAATTCACCCCTCCACTTT. Residues: CASSLGLGGNSPLHF.

The chain has TRBV6-1 and TRBJ2-5; 8 nucleotides agree with TRBD2. J was trimmed by 5 bases and V by 7 bases; bases with no gene match: 6. Per the germline V gene, CDR1 is MNHNS and CDR2 is SASEGT. The CDR3 has 13 residues. This chain's CDR3 is CASTRERGETQYF. The CDR3 DNA reads as TGTGCCAGCACGCGGGAGCGGGGGGAGACCCAGTACTTC.

In this sample, this clone turned up once. The V call is TRBV5-1, the J call TRBJ2-3; 12 nucleotides agree with TRBD2. CDR1 and CDR2 from the germline V gene are SGHRS and YFSETQ. The CDR3 is made up of 15 amino acids. The V and J ends lost 2 bases and 5 bases, in that order; junction bases with no gene match: 3. CDR3 sequence: CASSLTSGGLDTQYF. As DNA, the CDR3 is TGCGCCAGCAGCTTAACTAGCGGGGGGTTAGATACGCAGTATTTT.

The chain employs TRBV30 and TRBJ2-3, with a weak D call TRBD2 (5 bases). The V and J ends lost 2 bases and 0 bases respectively, with 21 bases between them. Germline values: CDR1 GTSNPN, CDR2 SVGIG (reference sequence). CDR3 size: 18 residues. CDR3 sequence (DNA): TGTGCCTGGAGTTCGGGGTGGAAATATCGGGTTAGCACAGATACGCAGTATTTT. Amino acid sequence: CAWSSGWKYRVSTDTQYF.